These 12 T cell receptor beta chains originate from one sample sequenced in a study of OX40 agonist ivuxolimab in advanced cancers. The library was prepared using the immunoSEQ multiplex PCR assay. What TCRdb holds here is the immuneACCESS table cut down to in-frame rearrangements. Part of the clones is not present; checked against another copy, under half of the missing clones reflect an unresolved V gene, and the others are unexplained. For this sample there are 150,000 to 190,000 clones; 90% to 95% appear just once. Around 0.33% of the sample is in the top ten clones. The sample in question was CD4+ or CD8+ T cells sorted from blood, obtained in a trial of the OX40 agonist ivuxolimab. These receptor sequences come from an adult with an advanced solid tumor such as melanoma, head and neck, liver or kidney cancer.

The J gene is TRBJ2-7, the V gene TRBV18, with D perhaps given as TRBD1 or TRBD2 (5 bases each). V lost 3 bases and J lost 2, with 14 bases in between. The germline V gene has CDR1 KGHSH and CDR2 LQKENI. The CDR3 has 15 residues. Written as DNA, the CDR3 is TGTGCCAGCTCACCCTTTCGGGACGGACCCTACGAGCAGTACTTC. It is translated as CASSPFRDGPYEQYF.

The CDR3 region has the DNA TGTGCCAGCAGTGGGGCAGGGACCCACCACAGCTCCTACGAGCAGTACTTC. It specifies CASSGAGTHHSSYEQYF. This chain links TRBV2 with TRBJ2-7; D is tentatively TRBD1 or TRBD2 (5 bases each). V lost 4 bases, J lost 0 bases, and 19 bases lay in between. This CDR3 has 17 residues. Germline assignment: CDR1 SNHLY and CDR2 FYNNEI.

This chain connects TRBV4-3 to TRBJ2-7, with TRBD1 matching over 9 bases. V dropped 0 bases and J dropped 4; count of bases not matched to a gene: 13. Germline CDR1 LGHNA, CDR2 YSLEER. The CDR3 length is 18 residues. CDR3 DNA sequence: TGCGCCAGCAGCCAAGAACTCAACTCCGGGACAGGGTCATACGAGCAGTACTTC. Protein sequence: CASSQELNSGTGSYEQYF.

This clone has just one count. The chain recombines TRBV7-3 with TRBJ1-3; D might be TRBD1 (5 bases). V was trimmed by 2 bases and J by 4 bases, leaving 15 bases between them. Germline V gene data show CDR1 as SGHTA and CDR2 as FQGTGA. The CDR3 consists of 16 residues. The chain's CDR3 is CASSLSTGLGGNTIYF. The CDR3 bases are TGTGCCAGCAGCTTATCCACAGGCCTCGGAGGAAACACCATATATTTT.

Worth noting for this clone: The same CDR3 can be traced to other DNA sequences in this sample. The chain has TRBV5-1 and TRBJ2-5; D is unclear. Germline V gene sequence: CDR1 SGHRS, CDR2 YFSETQ. The CDR3 consists of 12 residues. V was clipped by 4 bases and J by 2 bases, with 6 bases between them. CDR3 coding DNA: TGCGCCAGCAGCCCAGGTCAAGAGACCCAGTACTTC. Translation: CASSPGQETQYF.

The chain couples TRBV9 to TRBJ2-3; 8 bases are shared with TRBD2. The V gene's germline CDR1 is SGDLS and CDR2 YYNGEE. The V and J ends lost 1 base and 2 bases, in that order; junction bases with no gene match: 6. The CDR3 totals 16 residues. For the CDR3, the DNA is TGTGCCAGCAGCGTATACGGGGGGGGCACCACAGATACGCAGTATTTT. As protein: CASSVYGGGTTDTQYF.

The chain recombines TRBV7-2 with TRBJ1-5, with TRBD1 matching 10 bases. Looked up from germline, CDR1 is SGHTA and CDR2 is FQGNSA. This CDR3 contains 15 residues. V trimming: 2 bases; J trimming: 6 bases; junction bases outside the gene matches: 4. CDR3: CASSLSGTGVQPQHF. The CDR3 DNA reads as TGTGCCAGCAGCTTATCGGGGACAGGGGTTCAGCCCCAGCATTTT.

The chain combines TRBV28 with TRBJ1-4; D remains ambiguous. Germline V gene data show CDR1 as MDHEN and CDR2 as SYDVKM. This CDR3 has 16 amino acids. V was trimmed by 2 bases and J by 5 bases, leaving 15 bases between them. DNA for the CDR3: TGTGCCAGCAGTTTAGCCCATTCCAAGTCCAATGAAAAACTGTTTTTT. It translates to CASSLAHSKSNEKLFF.

The gene calls are TRBV19 and TRBJ1-4; D is ambiguous. The germline V gene has CDR1 LNHDA and CDR2 SQIVND (reference sequence). The V end lost 3 bases, the J end lost 2 bases, and 22 bases lay between the germline ends. The CDR3 runs to 19 residues. The DNA of the CDR3 is TGTGCCAGTAGTATCGTTGACCCCTACCTGACGGCCACTAATGAAAAACTGTTTTTT. Encoded protein: CASSIVDPYLTATNEKLFF.

The chain is built from TRBV27 and TRBJ2-3; possible D gene TRBD2, 5 bases. The CDR3 consists of 16 residues. Germline loops: CDR1 MNHEY, CDR2 SMNVEV (reference sequence). The germline V and J ends were trimmed by 3 bases and 4 bases, with 17 bases remaining between them. For the CDR3, the DNA is TGTGCCAGCAGTTTCCTCCGTACGGGGATGGCAGATACGCAGTATTTT. Translation: CASSFLRTGMADTQYF.

This chain joins TRBV5-4 and TRBJ2-5; 9 bases line up with TRBD1. The CDR3 is made up of 15 amino acids. Germline CDR1 is SGHNT and CDR2 is YYREEE (reference sequence). Germline trimming cut 4 bases from V and 5 bases from J; bases unmatched to any gene: 9. CDR3 DNA sequence: TGTGCCAGCAGCCCGCAACAGGGGGCAGTTGAGACCCAGTACTTC. The encoded protein is CASSPQQGAVETQYF.

This CDR3 is CAWSVLGGIPQHF. The DNA of the CDR3 is TGTGCCTGGAGTGTACTGGGGGGAATCCCCCAGCATTTT. This chain connects TRBV30 to TRBJ1-5; TRBD1 might be the D (5 bases). V was shortened by 0 bases and J by 10 bases, with 13 bases between the two germline ends. The CDR3 extends over 13 amino acids. The germline V gene has CDR1 GTSNPN and CDR2 SVGIG (reference sequence).